The 5 T cell receptor beta chains reported below all come from one sample, sequenced in a study of CD8+CD57+ T cells in acquired aplastic anemia. Genomic DNA templated the TCR beta VDJ and CDR3 profiling. One entry per CDR3 protein results from TCRdb running MiXCR on the reads. The sample records just over 400,000 distinct CDR3 sequences, about two thirds being singletons. Sample: sorted CD4+, CD8+, or CD8+CD57+ T cells (not recorded which) from PBMCs. Source of these receptors: a human donor in good health, serving as a control.

The sample holds a few counts of this clonotype. This likely comes from a read error, as the CDR3 has no conserved phenylalanine or tryptophan at its end. The chain uses TRBV10-3 and TRBJ2-7; maybe TRBD1 (6 bases). Germline lookup yields CDR1 ENHRY and CDR2 SYGVKD. V lost 3 bases, J lost 0 bases, and 15 bases lay in between. The CDR3 loop spans 16 amino acids. For the CDR3, the DNA is TGTGCCATCAGTGAACTTGGCAGGGGTAGCTCCTACGAGCAGTACTCC. Translating it yields CAISELGRGSSYEQYS.

V and J are TRBV13 and TRBJ2-7; perhaps D is TRBD1 or TRBD2 (5 bases each). CDR1 and CDR2 (germline): PRHDT, FYEKMQ (reference sequence). The CDR3 is made up of 15 amino acids. Trimming cost V 5 bases and J 2 bases, with 16 bases left between them. The CDR3 protein is CASSQRTGAPYEQYF. The CDR3 DNA reads TGTGCCAGCAGCCAACGGACCGGGGCCCCCTACGAGCAGTACTTC.

The gene calls are TRBV20-1 and TRBJ1-5, with 7 bases fitting TRBD1. The V and J ends lost 0 bases and 6 bases, in that order; junction bases with no gene match: 8. The germline gives CDR1 DFQATT, CDR2 SNEGSKA (reference sequence). CDR3 length: 15 residues. This CDR3 reads CSAREQGSGGQPQHF. CDR3 sequence (DNA): TGCAGTGCTAGAGAACAGGGGAGTGGGGGTCAGCCCCAGCATTTT.

About this clonotype: Mismatch with germline at one junction end may stem from a read error. This chain joins TRBV10-1 and TRBJ1-6, with TRBD1 matching 7 bases. The CDR3 consists of 14 residues. Per the germline V gene, CDR1 is WNHNN and CDR2 is SYGVQD (reference sequence). In nucleotides, the CDR3 is TGTGCCAGCGCGAGGAGACAGGGAGGATCACCCCACCACTTC. Its protein product is CASARRQGGSPHHF.

This chain connects TRBV7-2 to TRBJ2-7; D possibly uses TRBD1 or TRBD2 (6 bases each). CDR3 length: 15 amino acids. V lost 5 bases and J lost 7, with 21 bases in between. Germline V gene data show CDR1 as SGHTA and CDR2 as FQGNSA. DNA of the CDR3: TGTGCCAGCAGCCCACCGGGGGCGGAGAACAATGAGCAGTACTTC. As protein: CASSPPGAENNEQYF. The entire variable domain, with the rest obtained from reference TRBV7-2 and TRBJ2-7, is as follows: GAGVSQSPSNKVTEKGKDVELRCDPISGHTALYWYRQSLGQGLEFLIYFQGNSAPDKSGLPSDRFSAERTGGSVSTLTIQRTQQEDSAVYLCASSPPGAENNEQYFGPGTRLTVT.